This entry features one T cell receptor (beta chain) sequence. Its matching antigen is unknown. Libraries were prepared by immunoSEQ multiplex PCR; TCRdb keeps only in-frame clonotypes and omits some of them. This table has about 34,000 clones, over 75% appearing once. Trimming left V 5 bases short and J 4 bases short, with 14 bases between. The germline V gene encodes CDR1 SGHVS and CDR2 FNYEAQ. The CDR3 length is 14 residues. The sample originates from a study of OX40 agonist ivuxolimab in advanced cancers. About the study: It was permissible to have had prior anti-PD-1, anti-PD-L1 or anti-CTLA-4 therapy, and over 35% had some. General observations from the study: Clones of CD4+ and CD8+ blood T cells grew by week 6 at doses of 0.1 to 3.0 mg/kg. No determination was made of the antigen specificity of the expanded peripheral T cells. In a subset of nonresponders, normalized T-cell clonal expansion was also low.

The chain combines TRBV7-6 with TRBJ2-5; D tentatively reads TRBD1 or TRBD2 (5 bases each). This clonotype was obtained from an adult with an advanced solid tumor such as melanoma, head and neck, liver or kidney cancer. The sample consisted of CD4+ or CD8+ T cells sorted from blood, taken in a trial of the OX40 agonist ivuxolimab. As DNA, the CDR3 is TGTGCCAGCAGCCCACGCGGTGGGGGAGAGACCCAGTACTTC. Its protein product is CASSPRGGGETQYF.